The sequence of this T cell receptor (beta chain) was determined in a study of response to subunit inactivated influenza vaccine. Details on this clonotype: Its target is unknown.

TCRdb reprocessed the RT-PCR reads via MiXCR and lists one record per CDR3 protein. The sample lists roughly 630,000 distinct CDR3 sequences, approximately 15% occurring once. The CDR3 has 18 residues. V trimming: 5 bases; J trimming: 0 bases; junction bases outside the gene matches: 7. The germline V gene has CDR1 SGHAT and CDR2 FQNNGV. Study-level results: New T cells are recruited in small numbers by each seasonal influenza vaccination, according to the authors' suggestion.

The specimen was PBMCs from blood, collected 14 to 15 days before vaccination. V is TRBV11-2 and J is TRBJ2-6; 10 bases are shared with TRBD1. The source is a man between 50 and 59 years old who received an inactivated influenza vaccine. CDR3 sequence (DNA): TGTGCCAGCAGCGCGCGGGACAGGGGATTCTCTGGGGCCAACGTCCTGACTTTC. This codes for CASSARDRGFSGANVLTF. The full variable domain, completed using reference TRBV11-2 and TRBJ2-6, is EAGVAQSPRYKIIEKRQSVAFWCNPISGHATLYWYQQILGQGPKLLIQFQNNGVVDDSQLPKDRFSAERLKGVDSTLKIQPAKLEDSAVYLCASSARDRGFSGANVLTFGAGSRLTVL.